The sample holds one count of the clone carrying this TCR beta chain. This sample was taken from a study of molecular identifiers for immune sequencing clone quantification. The CDR3 totals 13 residues. Germline loops: CDR1 MNHNY, CDR2 SVGAGI (reference sequence). TCRdb reanalysed the PCR reads using MiXCR and keeps one entry per CDR3 protein. Counted here are about 630,000 distinct CDR3 sequences, around 25% occurring once; the ten biggest clones make up 0.78%. This clonotype was sampled from a human donor in good health. Some libraries in this study had Jurkat cell RNA spiked in. The source material was naive CD8+ T cells from blood, with Jurkat cell RNA spiked in. Subset denoted: FACS-sorted CD8+CD4-CCR7+CD45RA+ naive T cells. The genes are TRBV6-6 and TRBJ2-3; D gene ambiguous. The DNA end lines up better with TRBJ1-5; the J call may be wrong. The CDR3, as DNA: TGTGCCAGCAGCTCCCACCTCACAGATACGCAGCATTTT. This codes for CASSSHLTDTQHF.